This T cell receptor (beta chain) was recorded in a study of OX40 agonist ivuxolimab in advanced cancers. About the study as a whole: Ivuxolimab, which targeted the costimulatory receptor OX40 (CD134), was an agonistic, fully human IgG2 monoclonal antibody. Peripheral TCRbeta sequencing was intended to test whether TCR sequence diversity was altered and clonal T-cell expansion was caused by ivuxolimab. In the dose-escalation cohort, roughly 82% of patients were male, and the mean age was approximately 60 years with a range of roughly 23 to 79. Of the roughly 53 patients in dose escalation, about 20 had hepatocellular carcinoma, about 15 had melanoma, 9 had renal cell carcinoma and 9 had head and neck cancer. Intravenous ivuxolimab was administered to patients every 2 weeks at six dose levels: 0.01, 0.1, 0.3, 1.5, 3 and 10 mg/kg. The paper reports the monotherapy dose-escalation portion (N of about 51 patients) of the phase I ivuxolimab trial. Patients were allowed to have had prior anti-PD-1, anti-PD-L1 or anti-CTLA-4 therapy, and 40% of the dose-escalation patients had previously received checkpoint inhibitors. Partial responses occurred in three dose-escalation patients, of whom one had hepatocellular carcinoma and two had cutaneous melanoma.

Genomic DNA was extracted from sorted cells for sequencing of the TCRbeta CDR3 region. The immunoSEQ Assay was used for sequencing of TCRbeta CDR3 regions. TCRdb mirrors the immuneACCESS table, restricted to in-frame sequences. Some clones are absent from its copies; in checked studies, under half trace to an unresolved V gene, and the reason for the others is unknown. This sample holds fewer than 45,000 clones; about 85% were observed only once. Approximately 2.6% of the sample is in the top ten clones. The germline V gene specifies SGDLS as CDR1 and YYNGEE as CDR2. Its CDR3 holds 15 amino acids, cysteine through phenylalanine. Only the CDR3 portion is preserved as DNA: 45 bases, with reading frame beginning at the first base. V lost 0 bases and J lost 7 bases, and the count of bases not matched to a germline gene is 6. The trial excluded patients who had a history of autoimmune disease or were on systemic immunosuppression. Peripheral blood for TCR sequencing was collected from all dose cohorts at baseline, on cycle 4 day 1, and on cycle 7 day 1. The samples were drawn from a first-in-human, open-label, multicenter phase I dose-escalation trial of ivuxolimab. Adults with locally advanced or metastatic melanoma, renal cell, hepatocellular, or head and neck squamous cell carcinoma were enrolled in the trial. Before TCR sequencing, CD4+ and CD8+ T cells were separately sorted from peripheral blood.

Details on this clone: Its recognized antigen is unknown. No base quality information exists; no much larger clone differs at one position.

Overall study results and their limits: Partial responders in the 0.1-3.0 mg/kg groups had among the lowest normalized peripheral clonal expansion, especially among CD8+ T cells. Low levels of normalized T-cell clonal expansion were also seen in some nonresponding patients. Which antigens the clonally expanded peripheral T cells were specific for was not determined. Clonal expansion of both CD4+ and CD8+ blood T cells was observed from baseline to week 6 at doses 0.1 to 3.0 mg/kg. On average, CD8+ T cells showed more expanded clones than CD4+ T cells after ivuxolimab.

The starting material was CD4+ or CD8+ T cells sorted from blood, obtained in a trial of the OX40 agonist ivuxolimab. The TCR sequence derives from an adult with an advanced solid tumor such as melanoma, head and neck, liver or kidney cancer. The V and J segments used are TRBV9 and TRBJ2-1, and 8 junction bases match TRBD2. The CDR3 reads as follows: CASSVAAGVGNEQFF. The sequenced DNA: TGTGCCAGCAGCGTAGCAGCGGGAGTGGGTAATGAGCAGTTCTTC.